The 27 T cell receptor beta chains reported below all come from one sample, sequenced in a study of cytomegalovirus exposure and HLA in healthy donors. This table comes from immunoSEQ multiplex PCR, and its TCRdb copy is limited to in-frame clones, with some not included. The data contain approximately 260,000 clones, approximately 86% of them singletons. The sample taken for sequencing was PBMCs. The receptors stem from a woman between 25 and 40 years old in good health and CMV-seropositive.

J is TRBJ2-6 and V is TRBV19, with D maybe TRBD2 (7 bases). CDR1 and CDR2 (germline): LNHDA, SQIVND (reference sequence). Trimming took off 6 bases at V and 3 bases at J, with 15 bases between the two ends. CDR3 length: 16 amino acids. The CDR3 DNA sequence: TGTGCCAGTAGCATGAGGGGGGGCGGTGGGGCCAACGTCCTGACTTTC. It encodes CASSMRGGGGANVLTF.

The chain employs TRBV7-9 and TRBJ2-2, with TRBD2 matching 9 bases. CDR1 and CDR2 from the germline V gene are SEHNR and FQNEAQ (reference sequence). V lost 4 bases to trimming and J lost 8 bases; unmatched junction nucleotides: 8. CDR3 length equals 15 residues. CDR3 region: CASSSGLAGYGELFF. CDR3 nucleotides: TGTGCCAGCAGCTCGGGGCTAGCGGGATATGGGGAGCTGTTTTTT.

J is TRBJ2-1 and V is TRBV5-4; 7 nucleotides agree with TRBD1. Looked up from germline, CDR1 is SGHNT and CDR2 is YYREEE (reference sequence). The junction had 4 bases not matched to a gene; V was cut back by 3 bases and J by 7 bases. CDR3 length equals 13 residues. The CDR3 loop reads CASSSTGKNEQFF. CDR3 DNA sequence: TGTGCCAGCAGCTCGACAGGGAAAAATGAGCAGTTCTTC.

The chain is built from TRBV30 and TRBJ2-3, with 10 bases lining up with TRBD2. Per the germline V gene, CDR1 is GTSNPN and CDR2 is SVGIG (reference sequence). This CDR3 has 16 residues. V shed 4 bases, J shed 2 bases, and the junction held 9 bases outside the gene matches. CDR3: CAWTLPLAGFTDTQYF. The DNA for the CDR3 is TGTGCCTGGACCCTCCCACTAGCGGGATTCACAGATACGCAGTATTTT.

The chain carries TRBV5-6 and TRBJ2-7; TRBD1 might be the D (6 bases). Germline values: CDR1 SGHDT, CDR2 YYEEEE. V shed 4 bases and J shed 4 bases, with 12 bases lying between them. This CDR3 has 13 amino acids. As DNA, the CDR3 is TGTGCCAGCAGCCGGGACATAGCTTACGAGCAGTACTTC. Its protein product is CASSRDIAYEQYF.

The CDR3, as DNA: TGTGCCAGCAGCGCACTAGCGGGACGAGAGACCCAGTACTTC. Translating it yields CASSALAGRETQYF. The rearrangement links TRBV9 to TRBJ2-5, with 10 bases that match TRBD2. V lost 3 bases, J lost 4 bases, and 3 bases stayed unmatched. The CDR3 has 14 amino acids. Germline V gene data show CDR1 as SGDLS and CDR2 as YYNGEE.

The V call is TRBV7-9, the J call TRBJ2-1; D may be TRBD1 (6 bases). Trimming shortened V by 2 bases and J by 8 bases, and 7 bases separated the two germline ends. The CDR3 contains 12 residues. The V gene's germline CDR1 is SEHNR and CDR2 FQNEAQ (reference sequence). CDR3 nucleotide sequence: TGTGCCAGCAGCTTACAGGGGTATGAGCAGTTCTTC. Its protein is CASSLQGYEQFF.

CDR3 coding DNA: TGTGCCAGCAGCATCTCCGGGACTCGGCTACAGCCCCAGCATTTT. Encoded protein: CASSISGTRLQPQHF. The chain couples TRBV5-5 to TRBJ1-5; D possibly corresponds to TRBD1 (5 bases). With 4 bases removed from V and 7 bases from J, the gap between germline ends came to 18 bases. The germline V gene encodes CDR1 SGHKS and CDR2 YYEKEE (reference sequence). The CDR3 covers 15 residues.

This sequence joins TRBV2 and TRBJ2-7; possibly TRBD1 for D (5 bases). V lost 2 bases to trimming and J lost 3 bases, with 11 bases between them. Germline assignment: CDR1 SNHLY and CDR2 FYNNEI. This CDR3 spans 14 amino acids. The DNA for the CDR3 is TGTGCCAGCAGTGAATGGAGCAGGGACTACGAGCAGTACTTC. Its translation: CASSEWSRDYEQYF. The variable domain in full, with the rest retrieved from reference TRBV2 and TRBJ2-7, is EPEVTQTPSHQVTQMGQEVILRCVPISNHLYFYWYRQILGQKVEFLVSFYNNEISEKSEIFDDQFSVERPDGSNFTLKIRSTKLEDSAMYFCASSEWSRDYEQYFGPGTRLTVT.

The V and J genes are TRBV19 and TRBJ2-2, with TRBD2 matching over 10 bases. With 8 bases clipped from V and 0 bases from J, the junction kept 6 bases outside the gene matches. CDR1 and CDR2 from the germline V gene are LNHDA and SQIVND (reference sequence). The CDR3 has 16 residues. CDR3 loop: CASASSGRANTGELFF. In DNA, the CDR3 is TGTGCCAGTGCATCTAGCGGGAGAGCGAACACCGGGGAGCTGTTTTTT.

The chain combines TRBV28 with TRBJ1-2; the match to TRBD1 covers 9 bases. CDR1 is MDHEN and CDR2 is SYDVKM in the germline V gene. J was trimmed by 8 bases and V by 6 bases; bases with no gene match: 13. The CDR3 extends over 15 amino acids. CDR3 in amino acids: CASRPTRTGAPGYTF. DNA of the CDR3: TGTGCCAGCAGGCCCACCAGGACAGGGGCCCCGGGCTACACCTTC.

The chain combines TRBV20-1 with TRBJ2-5, with unresolved D. Germline V gene lookup returns CDR1 DFQATT and CDR2 SNEGSKA (reference sequence). The CDR3 loop spans 11 amino acids. V lost 3 bases and J lost 0, with 2 bases in between. Here the CDR3 DNA reads TGCAGTGCTAGTAACCAAGAGACCCAGTACTTC. Translation gives CSASNQETQYF.

This clone has just a few counts. CDR3 sequence reads: CSVEADYGYTF. CDR3 DNA: TGCAGCGTTGAGGCTGACTATGGCTACACCTTC. The V call is TRBV29-1, the J call TRBJ1-2, with no clear D. Germline CDR1 reads SQVTM; CDR2 reads ANQGSEA. The CDR3 is 11 amino acids. The V end was cut by 3 bases, the J end by 3 bases, with 5 bases between.

J is TRBJ2-2 and V is TRBV9; a possible D gene is TRBD2 (6 bases). V was shortened by 0 bases and J by 4 bases, with 10 bases between the two germline ends. The CDR3 length is 15 residues. Germline V gene lookup returns CDR1 SGDLS and CDR2 YYNGEE. CDR3 amino acids: CASSVAGVGTGELFF. The CDR3 region has the DNA TGTGCCAGCAGCGTAGCGGGAGTGGGCACCGGGGAGCTGTTTTTT.

This clone is a singleton in its sample. The CDR3 region is CASRGTGVSGYTF. In nucleotides, the CDR3 is TGTGCCAGCAGGGGGACAGGGGTTTCTGGCTACACCTTC. J is TRBJ1-2 and V is TRBV2, with 10 nucleotides matching TRBD1. J was trimmed by 7 bases and V by 6 bases; bases with no gene match: 5. The CDR3 loop spans 13 amino acids. Germline values: CDR1 SNHLY, CDR2 FYNNEI.

V usage is TRBV19 and J usage is TRBJ1-1, with D unclear. Deletions cut 3 bases from V and 3 bases from J, with 5 bases between. The germline gives CDR1 LNHDA, CDR2 SQIVND (reference sequence). CDR3 length: 12 amino acids. Here the CDR3 DNA reads TGTGCCAGTAGTATGTCTTACACTGAAGCTTTCTTT. This translates into CASSMSYTEAFF.

CDR3 bases: TGTGCCAGCTGGTCGGGGGGCGAAGTCTATGGCTACACCTTC. Residues: CASWSGGEVYGYTF. J is TRBJ1-2 and V is TRBV27; a weak D match, TRBD1 (6 bases). Germline-derived CDR1 and CDR2 are MNHEY and SMNVEV (reference sequence). The CDR3 has 14 amino acids. V lost 8 bases, J lost 4 bases, and 17 bases lay in between.

J is TRBJ2-6 and V is TRBV28, with D possibly TRBD2 on 5 matching bases. Trimming removed 7 bases from V and 1 base from J, with 11 bases in between. CDR1 is MDHEN, CDR2 SYDVKM, per germline. This CDR3 has 15 residues. DNA for the CDR3: TGTGCCAGCATTCCTGGGAGTTCTGGGGCCAACGTCCTGACTTTC. It is translated as CASIPGSSGANVLTF.

The rearrangement joins TRBV5-1 to TRBJ2-1, with TRBD2 as a possible D gene (7 bases). The CDR3 contains 16 residues. Trimming left V 0 bases short and J 2 bases short, with 12 bases between. Per germline, CDR1 SGHRS and CDR2 YFSETQ. CDR3 DNA: TGCGCCAGCAGCTTGGGCGCGGGGGCGGCCTACAATGAGCAGTTCTTC. It codes for CASSLGAGAAYNEQFF.

The chain is built from TRBV30 and TRBJ1-5; D possibly corresponds to TRBD1 (5 bases). The CDR3 runs to 14 residues. The germline V gene encodes CDR1 GTSNPN and CDR2 SVGIG (reference sequence). The V gene lost 1 base and the J gene lost 1 base, with 8 bases spanning the gap. CDR3 nucleotides: TGTGCCTGGAGTGCCAGGGTAAGCAATCAGCCCCAGCATTTT. It is translated as CAWSARVSNQPQHF.

V gene TRBV27 combines with J gene TRBJ2-7; 11 bases fit TRBD2. V was pared by 4 bases and J by 1 base, with 6 bases of the junction left unmatched. The CDR3 consists of 16 residues. CDR1 and CDR2 from the germline V gene are MNHEY and SMNVEV (reference sequence). CDR3 DNA sequence: TGTGCCAGCAGTTCTACCGGGACTAGCGGATCCTACGAGCAGTACTTC. This translates into CASSSTGTSGSYEQYF.

The rearrangement uses TRBV5-6 and TRBJ1-1; D ambiguous. V gave up 3 bases and J gave up 1 base, with 13 bases separating them. The length of the CDR3 is 15 residues. Germline-derived CDR1 and CDR2 are SGHDT and YYEEEE. The CDR3 sequence is CASSSRGLPNTEAFF. CDR3 nucleotides: TGTGCCAGCAGCTCCCGCGGGCTTCCGAACACTGAAGCTTTCTTT.

This clone showed up just once. Other DNA variants within this sample encode the same CDR3. The chain recombines TRBV30 with TRBJ1-1; D might be TRBD1 (5 bases). Germline V gene sequence: CDR1 GTSNPN, CDR2 SVGIG (reference sequence). The CDR3 runs 13 residues. Trimming pared 2 bases from V and 4 bases from J, leaving 11 bases between. CDR3 protein: CAWSRQGGTEAFF. In DNA, the CDR3 is TGTGCCTGGAGTCGGCAGGGAGGCACTGAAGCTTTCTTT.

This chain's CDR3 is CSVIPDSRYEQYF. CDR3 nucleotides: TGCAGCGTTATACCGGACAGCCGTTACGAGCAGTACTTC. V is TRBV29-1 and J is TRBJ2-7, with D possibly being TRBD1 (6 bases). V shed 5 bases and J shed 4 bases, with 15 bases lying between them. This CDR3 is 13 amino acids long. CDR1 and CDR2 from the germline V gene are SQVTM and ANQGSEA.

The chain joins TRBV13 to TRBJ2-7; a weak D match, TRBD1 (6 bases). The germline CDR1 and CDR2 sequences are PRHDT and FYEKMQ (reference sequence). The CDR3 covers 17 residues. V gave up 0 bases and J gave up 3 bases, with 18 bases separating them. The CDR3 region has the DNA TGTGCCAGCAGCTTAGGTCTAGGACAGTGGGAAGACTACGAGCAGTACTTC. Encoded protein: CASSLGLGQWEDYEQYF.

This chain connects TRBV27 to TRBJ2-7, with TRBD2 identical over 9 bases. There are 16 residues in the CDR3. The J segment lost 3 bases and the V segment lost 4 bases, leaving 10 bases of the junction unmatched. The germline CDR1 and CDR2 sequences are MNHEY and SMNVEV (reference sequence). CDR3 coding DNA: TGTGCCAGCAGTTCCCTCAGCGGGAGGTTTATCTACGAGCAGTACTTC. Translated: CASSSLSGRFIYEQYF.

The chain employs TRBV6-5 and TRBJ2-7; 7 bases line up with TRBD2. The CDR3 runs to 16 residues. The junction had 10 bases not matched to a gene; V was cut back by 3 bases and J by 2 bases. From germline, CDR1 is MNHEY and CDR2 SVGAGI. CDR3: CASSYLASGFAYEQYF. CDR3 in DNA: TGTGCCAGCAGTTATCTGGCTAGCGGTTTCGCCTACGAGCAGTACTTC.